This T cell receptor (beta chain) was sequenced in a study of cytomegalovirus exposure and HLA in healthy donors. For the study at large: Ancestry clustering placed about 86% of several hundred genotyped donors in the Caucasian-associated cluster.

Overall study results and limits: Later work associated 16,951 TCR beta sequences with HLA alleles at 0.05 false discovery rate. TRBV6-2, TRBV6-3 and some other V segments were excluded as indistinguishable. In a later analysis, DRB1 alleles had the most associated TCRs; HLA-C alleles the fewest.

This CDR3 comprises 14 residues. V gave up 11 bases and J gave up 2 bases; unmatched junction bases: 9. CDR1 and CDR2 (germline): SNHLY, FYNNEI. On this clone itself: Its antigen is currently unknown.

PCR primers comprised 60 Vbeta and 13 Jbeta primers. Sequencing was performed with immunoSEQ multiplex PCR; in TCRdb, only in-frame clones are kept and a portion is missing. The repertoire holds more than 100,000 clones, just over 15% seen once, with under 2% in the top ten. Material: PBMCs. The TCR comes from a woman younger than 30 in good health and CMV-seronegative. This chain connects TRBV2 to TRBJ1-5; TRBD1 agrees at 7 bases. CDR3 in amino acids: CARYRQGGNQPQHF. In DNA form, the CDR3 reads TGTGCCCGCTATCGACAGGGTGGCAATCAGCCCCAGCATTTT.